This TCR beta chain appears in the sequencing data of a study of cytomegalovirus exposure and HLA in healthy donors (dated by TCRdb to about 2017). For the study in its entirety: An earlier analysis of approximately 640 of the donors reported 250 to 300 Gb of sequence data and about 100 million unique TCR beta sequences from about 179 million T cells. An early release that covered about 600 HLA-typed donors contained approximately 300 gigabases of sequencing data and 70 million to 100 million unique TCR sequences. The genetic ancestry cluster associated with self-reported Caucasian donors included about 84% of the approximately 400 genotyped donors. The study was designed to test whether signatures of past pathogen exposure could be identified by cataloging public T cell receptors. Using immunosequencing, the study profiled T cell repertoires from 666 subjects and related those repertoires to cytomegalovirus serostatus. A separate validation cohort of roughly 110 different subjects was used in addition to the roughly 620-subject first cohort. The study combined high-throughput TCR immunosequencing, statistical association of individual TCRs with disease status, and machine learning to predict cytomegalovirus infection status. A later analysis re-analyzed previously published TCR beta repertoires from about 600 donors and added high-resolution HLA genotyping to study TCR occurrence patterns. Rather than drawing on any new phenotypic data, the later analysis identified candidate immune exposures from TCR beta sequences and the way those sequences occurred across donors. An earlier analysis of approximately 630 of the donors applied high-throughput TCR beta sequencing to assess whether each TCR beta V gene segment acted as functional or pseudogenic. Donor age, sex, ethnicity and CMV serostatus were collected together with the repertoire data. In a later genetic analysis, genome-wide SNP genotypes for about 60% of the 666 donors were used, and that subset was treated as a discovery cohort. All discovery cohort repertoires had been generated on a single sequencing platform. HLA typing included class I and class II loci at four-digit resolution. Typing coverage differed by locus: A, B, C, DRB1 and DQB1 were typed in about 620-640 donors, DQA1 in about 500, DPA1 in approximately 600, and DPB1 in around 440. Roughly 5 DR-DQ haplotypes were handled as single units for association and clustering because linkage in the cohort was strong. Among 398 genotyped donors of the cohort, an average of approximately 250,000 unique TCR beta nucleotide sequences were sequenced per donor, roughly 18% of them non-productive. General study outcomes and caveats: Linkage disequilibrium might explain the correlated functional status among segregating V segments, but an unknown experimental factor could not be excluded. Roughly uniform sequencing depth across donors was assumed in presence/absence analyses, although this assumption may not hold. Because HLA typing was missing for some donors at each locus, association tests included only the typed subset. A later analysis found that HLA-associated TCR beta chains were more clonally expanded and had lower generation probabilities than equally common non-associated chains. This cohort had only TCR beta chains sequenced, and the lack of alpha or paired-chain data limited which features could be detected. While some public TCRs were present in many individuals, most TCR sequences turned up only very rarely across donors. In a later analysis, some 18,000 TCR beta sequences were associated with specific HLA alleles at a false discovery rate of 0.05. A later analysis reported that several top co-occurrence clusters appeared linked to parvovirus B19, influenza, CMV and Epstein-Barr virus. Strong co-occurrence of HLA alleles, especially DR and DQ, made assigning TCR associations to individual alleles difficult. According to a later genetic analysis, donors in an Asian-associated ancestry cluster had fewer N-insertions in productive TCRs than the approximately 670-donor mean. The authors suggested that the approach could potentially be extended to other disease states and immunological phenotypes. An association between a missense DCLRE1C variant and V-gene and J-gene trimming of TCR beta chains was found in a later genetic analysis and replicated in an independent cohort. A further reported finding was that TCR beta sequences accurately predicted the HLA-A and HLA-B alleles for most subjects in the first cohort. Immune exposure information for the cohort was limited to CMV serostatus. In a later analysis, the rate of TCR association differed among HLA loci, with DRB1 alleles having the most associated TCRs and HLA-C alleles having the fewest. A total of 150 to 200 TCR beta chains were listed by the study as associated with cytomegalovirus. Because counts were too low, 15 to 20 rarely observed V segments, including chromosome 9 orphons, were left out of the earlier analysis of approximately 500 of the donors. The classifier was reported to diagnose cytomegalovirus status with high specificity and sensitivity in both the original cohort and the validation cohort. In an earlier analysis of about 540 of the donors, most TCR beta V segments were observed in productive rearrangements about 90% or about 30% of the time, broadly matching IMGT annotations. Most CMV-associated TCR beta chains appeared to be HLA-restricted in a later analysis, and the HLA associations seemed to be driven largely by CMV exposure. A group of highly shared sequence variants was considered likely to be a technical artifact of the sequencing pipeline. In vitro tests confirmed that three of the cytomegalovirus-associated TCR beta chains recognize cytomegalovirus antigens.

Library method: the immunoSEQ multiplex PCR assay. The multiplex PCR relied on a mix of 60 forward primers for TCR Vbeta segments and 13 reverse primers for TCR Jbeta segments. The CDR3 region of rearranged TCR beta genes was amplified from genomic DNA by a multiplex PCR assay. The Illumina HiSeq System was used to sequence the amplified TCR beta libraries as 87-base-pair reads. In the authors' own workflow: A later analysis counted tens of millions of unique TCR beta chains across the 690 or so repertoires, and roughly 9.9 million of these chains were shared by at least two donors. Raw reads were error-corrected and collapsed into unique sequences with a nearest-neighbor algorithm that merged closely related sequences to remove PCR and sequencing errors. Alignment of CDR3 sequences to IMGT reference sequences was used to assign V, D and J gene segments. For a sequence to be retained, a match of at least six nucleotides to both a V gene segment and a J gene segment was required. Rearrangements were classified as productive when the CDR3 lacked stop codons and remained in frame with V and J, and all other rearrangements were classified as non-productive. CDR3 was defined by IMGT convention, running from the second conserved V-encoded cysteine to the conserved J-encoded phenylalanine. Sequences without an unambiguous match to a single V gene segment were excluded from the earlier analysis of 450 to 650 of the donors. In an earlier analysis of around 600 of the donors, V segments were called functional above 56.7% productive rearrangements and were called segregating when the between-donor standard deviation exceeded 5%. A statistical classification framework was built to diagnose cytomegalovirus status from the catalog of TCR beta chain sequences. In a later analysis, TCR nucleotide sequences were compared against IMGT/GENE-DB human TR gene sequences so that V and J genes could be assigned. The TCRdist pipeline was used in a later analysis to assign CDR3 sequences and most-parsimonious VDJ recombination scenarios. A later analysis defined each TCR beta chain by its CDR3 amino acid sequence plus V-gene family, and excluded reads lacking a unique V-gene family. As a way to deal with suspected cross-contamination and a sequencing artifact, a later analysis dropped under 600 nucleotide sequences that were highly shared and had low generation probability. For each public chain, a later analysis derived a clonal expansion index from normalized ranks of inferred template counts within each repertoire. A later analysis computed generation probabilities with a VDJ recombination model fitted to out-of-frame rearrangements, and checked the results against IGoR. In a later analysis, hypergeometric tests were used to score TCR-TCR, TCR-HLA and TCR-CMV co-occurrence, with a repertoire-size bias correction applied to TCR pairs. To estimate false discovery rates, a later analysis permuted the HLA or CMV assignments 20 times. A later analysis grouped co-occurring TCRs with DBSCAN, adding TCRdist sequence similarity when clustering within HLA-allele-positive subsets. For co-occurrence clustering, repertoires with fewer than 30,000 or more than 120,000 public chains were excluded, along with roughly 5 repertoires with anomalous nucleotide sharing. In TCRdb, the immuneACCESS table is reduced to in-frame sequences with V and J assigned. These tables do not hold every clone; where another copy was compared, an unresolved V gene accounts for under half, and the others remain unexplained. V and J calls and clone size are those listed in that table; D and trimming were worked out from the DNA. This sample comprises about 220,000 clones, 76% of them detected only once. The ten largest clones capture approximately 0.6% of the sample.

The cohort comprised 550 to 700 healthy bone marrow donors. Cohort members were all nominally healthy when sampled, although unrecorded immune exposures were likely present. The donor was CMV seronegative and belonged to the group of around 400 seronegative cohort members. A peripheral blood sample was provided by each donor, and peripheral blood mononuclear cells were used for TCR beta sequencing. Genomic DNA was extracted from the blood cell samples with the Qiagen DNeasy Blood Extraction Kit. With respect to this clone: Its antigen is currently not known. No qualities accompany the bases; no much larger clone lies one base away.

This sequence originates from a man between 18 and 35 years old in good health and CMV-seronegative. The sequencing input was PBMCs.

The bases are TGTGCCAGCAGCCGACCGGGACAGGACAATGAGCAGTTCTTC. It is translated as CASSRPGQDNEQFF. The V and J segments used are TRBV7-3 and TRBJ2-1; 8 of the junction bases match TRBD1. The CDR1 and CDR2 encoded by the germline V gene are SGHTA and FQGTGA. Unmatched junction bases come to 5, with V trimmed by 5 bases and J by 5 bases. The CDR3 measures 14 amino acids from cysteine to phenylalanine. Just the 42-base CDR3 DNA is kept, in frame starting at base 1.